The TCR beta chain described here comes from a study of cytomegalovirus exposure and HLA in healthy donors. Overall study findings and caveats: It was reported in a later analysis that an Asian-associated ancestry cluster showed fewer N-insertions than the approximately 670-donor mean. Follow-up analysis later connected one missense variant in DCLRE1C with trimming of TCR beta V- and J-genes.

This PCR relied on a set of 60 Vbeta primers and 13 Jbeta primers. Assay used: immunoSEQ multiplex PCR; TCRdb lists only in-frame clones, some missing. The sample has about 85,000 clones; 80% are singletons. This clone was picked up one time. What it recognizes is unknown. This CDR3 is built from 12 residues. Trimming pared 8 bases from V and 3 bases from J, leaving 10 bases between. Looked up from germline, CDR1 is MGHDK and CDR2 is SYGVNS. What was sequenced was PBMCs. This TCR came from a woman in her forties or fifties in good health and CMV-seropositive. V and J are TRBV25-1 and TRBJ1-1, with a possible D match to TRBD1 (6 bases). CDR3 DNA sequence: TGTGCCAGCCTCGGGGGGCACACTGAAGCTTTCTTT. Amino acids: CASLGGHTEAFF.